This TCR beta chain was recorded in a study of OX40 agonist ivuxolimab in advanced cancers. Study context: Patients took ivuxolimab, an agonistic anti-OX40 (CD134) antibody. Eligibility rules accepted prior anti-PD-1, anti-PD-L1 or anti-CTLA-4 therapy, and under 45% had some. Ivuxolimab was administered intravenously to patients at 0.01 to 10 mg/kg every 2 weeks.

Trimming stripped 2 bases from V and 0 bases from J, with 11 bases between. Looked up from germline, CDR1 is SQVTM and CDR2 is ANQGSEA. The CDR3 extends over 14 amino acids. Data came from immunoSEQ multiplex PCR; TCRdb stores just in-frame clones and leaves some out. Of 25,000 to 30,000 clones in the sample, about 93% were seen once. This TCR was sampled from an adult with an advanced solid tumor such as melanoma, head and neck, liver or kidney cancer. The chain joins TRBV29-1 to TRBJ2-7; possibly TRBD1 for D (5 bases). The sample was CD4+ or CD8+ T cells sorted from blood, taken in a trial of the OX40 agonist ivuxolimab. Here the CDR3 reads CSVESGQGSYEQYF. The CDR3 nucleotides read TGCAGCGTTGAATCAGGGCAGGGCTCCTACGAGCAGTACTTC.